The sequence of this TCR beta chain was determined in a study of breast tumors, draining lymph nodes, adjacent tissues. General study findings and limits: The data were judged consistent with most tumor T cells coming from lymph node and expanding in tumor. Compared with basal-like, luminal-like tumors shared significantly more repertoire with nontumor tissue. The lymph node origin of tumor T cells was framed as consistent with a hypothesis, not demonstrated.

Breast cancer patients provided tissue from their axillary draining lymph nodes. Trimming cost V 2 bases and J 6 bases, with 19 bases left between them. This CDR3 is 15 amino acids long. Germline V gene sequence: CDR1 DFQATT, CDR2 SNEGSKA (reference sequence). TCRdb reprocessed the multiplex PCR reads with MiXCR, giving one entry per CDR3 protein. The table lists 150,000 to 200,000 distinct CDR3 sequences, 30% to 35% of them singletons. This clonotype appeared many times. Its target is unknown. Sequencing was done on a sample of axillary lymph node tissue. V gene TRBV20-1 combines with J gene TRBJ1-2; D remains unclear. This TCR came from a female donor with breast cancer. Some clones in this sample may be carry-over from other donors' samples. CDR3 nucleotides: TGCAGTGCTAGATTGGCCCGGCTGGCTGGGCATGGCTACACCTTC. Translation gives CSARLARLAGHGYTF.